A selection of T cell receptor beta chains follows, all from one sample in a study of graft-versus-host responses after intestinal transplantation. Sequencing used immunoSEQ multiplex PCR; TCRdb keeps in-frame clones, though not all of them. The table records roughly 8,100 clones, about a third of them present only once. Sequencing was performed on alloreactive CD4+ T cells from a mixed lymphocyte reaction culture, taken before intestinal transplant. All receptors derive from a human patient who received an intestinal transplant. The CDR3 runs from the conserved cysteine through the conserved F or W. D genes are given only for firm matches. Size is stated for part of the rows, as once, few or many counts, or as a class when the clone is expanded.

D: -; size: medium-sized; J: TRBJ1-2; V: TRBV7-3; CDR3: CASSLGRLYYGYTF; DNA: TGTGCCAGCAGCTTGGGCAGGCTCTACTATGGCTACACCTTC
D: -; size: medium-sized; J: TRBJ1-4; V: TRBV7-9; CDR3: CASSLDLNRDAVF; DNA: TGTGCCAGCAGCTTAGACCTCAACAGGGACGCCGTTTTT
D: TRBD1; size: -; J: TRBJ2-7; V: TRBV19; CDR3: CASSPTPGQGSSGEQYF; DNA: TGTGCCAGTTCCCCGACCCCAGGACAGGGCAGTTCCGGGGAGCAGTACTTC
D: TRBD2; size: large; J: TRBJ2-7; V: TRBV5-1; CDR3: CASSWGTSGSYEQYF; DNA: TGCGCCAGCAGCTGGGGGACTAGCGGCTCCTACGAGCAGTACTTC
D: TRBD1; size: -; J: TRBJ1-3; V: TRBV6-6; CDR3: CASSYSLTGAGNTIYF; DNA: TGTGCCAGCAGTTACTCGCTAACAGGGGCTGGAAACACCATATATTTT
D: -; size: -; J: TRBJ2-5; V: TRBV4-2; CDR3: CASSQVGVQETQYF; DNA: TGTGCCAGCAGCCAAGTCGGAGTCCAAGAGACCCAGTACTTC
D: -; size: -; J: TRBJ2-1; V: TRBV28; CDR3: CASSSPAGYNEQFF; DNA: TGTGCCAGCAGTTCCCCCGCCGGTTACAATGAGCAGTTCTTC
D: TRBD2; size: -; J: TRBJ2-7; V: TRBV13; CDR3: CASSQGTSGGSSYEQYF; DNA: TGTGCCAGCAGCCAGGGGACTAGCGGGGGGAGCTCCTACGAGCAGTACTTC
D: -; size: few; J: TRBJ2-2; V: TRBV18; CDR3: CASSPRSGPNTGELFF; DNA: TGTGCCAGCTCACCACGGAGCGGGCCGAACACCGGGGAGCTGTTTTTT
D: TRBD2; size: few; J: TRBJ2-2; V: TRBV5-1; CDR3: CASSFIAGEGTGELFF; DNA: TGCGCCAGCAGCTTTATAGCGGGAGAGGGCACCGGGGAGCTGTTTTTT
D: TRBD2; size: -; J: TRBJ2-5; V: TRBV15; CDR3: CATSRERSGRAQETQYF; DNA: TGTGCCACCAGCAGAGAGAGGAGCGGGAGGGCCCAGGAGACCCAGTACTTC
D: -; size: -; J: TRBJ2-3; V: TRBV6-5; CDR3: CASSGEPSIYTTQYF; DNA: TGTGCCAGCTCCGGGGAGCCATCGATATATACTACGCAGTATTTT
D: -; size: few; J: TRBJ2-7; V: TRBV2; CDR3: CASRRGTSYEQYF; DNA: TGTGCCAGCAGACGAGGTACCTCCTACGAGCAGTACTTC
D: TRBD2; size: -; J: TRBJ2-2; V: TRBV10-3; CDR3: CAISFSGSWTGELFF; DNA: TGTGCCATCAGTTTTAGCGGGAGTTGGACCGGGGAGCTGTTTTTT
D: TRBD2; size: -; J: TRBJ2-7; V: TRBV27; CDR3: CTSKGLIGYEQYF; DNA: TGTACCAGTAAGGGACTAATCGGGTACGAGCAGTACTTC
D: -; size: -; J: TRBJ2-7; V: TRBV5-4; CDR3: CASSLNLALGEQYF; DNA: TGTGCCAGCAGCTTGAACCTAGCACTGGGCGAGCAGTACTTC
D: -; size: -; J: TRBJ2-7; V: TRBV15; CDR3: CATISRDKGDTYEQYF; DNA: TGTGCCACCATCAGCCGGGACAAGGGGGACACCTACGAGCAGTACTTC
D: -; size: few; J: TRBJ2-7; V: TRBV6-1; CDR3: CASSEEIASSYEQYF; DNA: TGTGCCAGCAGTGAAGAAATAGCGAGCTCCTACGAGCAGTACTTC
D: -; size: medium-sized; J: TRBJ2-1; V: TRBV19; CDR3: CASSTTRGNEQFF; DNA: TGTGCCAGTAGTACGACTAGGGGCAATGAGCAGTTCTTC
D: TRBD2; size: few; J: TRBJ2-3; V: TRBV27; CDR3: CASSKRGNTDTQYF; DNA: TGTGCCAGCAGTAAGCGGGGTAACACAGATACGCAGTATTTT
D: -; size: -; J: TRBJ1-1; V: TRBV18; CDR3: CASSEAIRNTEAFF; DNA: TGTGCCAGCTCCGAGGCGATAAGAAACACTGAAGCTTTCTTT
D: TRBD2; size: -; J: TRBJ2-4; V: TRBV2; CDR3: CASSASGRSKNIQYF; DNA: TGTGCCAGCAGTGCCAGCGGGAGGTCCAAAAACATTCAGTACTTC
D: -; size: few; J: TRBJ1-1; V: TRBV6-5; CDR3: CASRRPPGNTEAFF; DNA: TGTGCCAGCAGGCGTCCTCCAGGGAACACTGAAGCTTTCTTT
D: -; size: -; J: TRBJ1-5; V: TRBV7-2; CDR3: CASSLRRVVGIISNQPQHF; DNA: TGTGCCAGCAGCTTACGGCGGGTGGTGGGAATTATTAGCAATCAGCCCCAGCATTTT
D: TRBD1; size: few; J: TRBJ2-3; V: TRBV27; CDR3: CASRRLSGTGDRADTQYF; DNA: TGTGCCAGCAGACGTCTTTCCGGGACAGGGGATAGAGCAGATACGCAGTATTTT
D: -; size: -; J: TRBJ1-1; V: TRBV7-9; CDR3: CASSLRGGGTEAFF; DNA: TGTGCCAGCAGCTTACGGGGGGGAGGAACTGAAGCTTTCTTT
D: -; size: -; J: TRBJ2-3; V: TRBV7-6; CDR3: CASSVGRLVTPDTQYF; DNA: TGTGCCAGCAGCGTAGGTAGACTAGTTACTCCAGATACGCAGTATTTT